A single sample gave rise to the 16 T cell receptor beta chains below, sequenced in a study of T cell responses to AZD1222 COVID-19 vaccine. Repertoires were generated with immunoSEQ multiplex PCR, while TCRdb's copy carries only in-frame clones and drops some. The top ten clones hold less than 2.5% of a sample with 110,000 to 150,000 clones, roughly 88% of them seen once. The sample here was peripheral blood, taken 28 days after the second AZD1222 dose. The receptors originated from an adult who received the AZD1222 COVID-19 vaccine.

This rearrangement joins TRBV6-4 to TRBJ1-1; D not resolved. Germline assignment: CDR1 MRHNA and CDR2 SNTAGT. The ends were cut back, 4 bases at V and 1 base at J, with 10 bases in the middle. CDR3 length: 14 amino acids. In DNA form, the CDR3 reads TGTGCCAGCAGTGTTACAGAGGAGAACACTGAAGCTTTCTTT. This translates into CASSVTEENTEAFF.

J is TRBJ1-5 and V is TRBV27; D is perhaps TRBD1 (5 bases). Germline V gene data show CDR1 as MNHEY and CDR2 as SMNVEV (reference sequence). The CDR3 sequence is 16 residues long. V shed 6 bases and J shed 7 bases, with 22 bases lying between them. CDR3 coding DNA: TGTGCCAGCAGCCCTTCGGGGGGTGGGGGTAGACAGCCCCAGCATTTT. Translating it yields CASSPSGGGGRQPQHF.

The V and J genes are TRBV5-8 and TRBJ1-2, with D tentatively TRBD1 (5 bases). This CDR3 comprises 13 residues. Germline V gene sequence: CDR1 SGHTS, CDR2 YDEGEE. The V end was cut by 0 bases, the J end by 8 bases, with 11 bases between. The CDR3 is CASSLVAGKGYTF. In DNA form, the CDR3 reads TGTGCCAGCAGCTTGGTGGCAGGGAAAGGCTACACCTTC.

This chain uses TRBV2 with TRBJ1-2; D not resolved. Germline V lookup: CDR1 SNHLY, CDR2 FYNNEI. This CDR3 is 11 amino acids long. Trimming removed 6 bases from V and 8 bases from J, with 10 bases in between. The CDR3 DNA sequence: TGTGCCAGCAGCGATTATGCAGGCTACACCTTC. Translation gives CASSDYAGYTF.

This sequence joins TRBV7-2 and TRBJ1-1; D uncertain. There are 15 residues in the CDR3. Germline CDR1 is SGHTA and CDR2 is FQGNSA. Trimming took off 2 bases at V and 1 base at J, with 11 bases between the two ends. CDR3 region: CASSLLYGTNTEAFF. CDR3 bases: TGTGCCAGCAGCTTATTGTACGGAACGAACACTGAAGCTTTCTTT.

This chain links TRBV12-5 with TRBJ1-1, with TRBD1 identical over 7 bases. The junction had 15 bases not matched to a gene; V was cut back by 2 bases and J by 0 bases. The CDR3 is made up of 19 amino acids. Germline-derived CDR1 and CDR2 are LGHNT and FRNRAP. The CDR3 coding sequence is TGTGCTAGTGGTTTGTTCCCCGGCACAGGGGAGGTTGTGAACACTGAAGCTTTCTTT. It translates to CASGLFPGTGEVVNTEAFF.

This chain joins TRBV15 and TRBJ2-3, with TRBD2 as a possible D gene (7 bases). The CDR3 is 15 amino acids. The V and J ends lost 4 bases and 1 base respectively, with 12 bases between them. CDR1 and CDR2 (germline): LNHNV, YYDKDF (reference sequence). CDR3 coding DNA: TGTGCCACCAGCACCCGGGGGGCCCGCACAGATACGCAGTATTTT. Translation: CATSTRGARTDTQYF.

This clone was observed once. The CDR3 loop reads CASSRAGGGEAYEQYF. CDR3 nucleotides: TGTGCCAGCAGCCGAGCGGGAGGCGGGGAAGCCTACGAGCAGTACTTC. The chain carries TRBV6-6 and TRBJ2-7; 9 nucleotides match TRBD2. The germline CDR1 and CDR2 sequences are MNHNY and SVGAGI (reference sequence). CDR3 length: 16 amino acids. V trimming: 6 bases; J trimming: 2 bases; junction bases outside the gene matches: 11.

The chain is built from TRBV4-1 and TRBJ2-2, with 8 bases fitting TRBD2. The V segment lost 0 bases and the J segment 6 bases; nucleotides outside the gene matches: 6. Germline V gene lookup returns CDR1 MGHRA and CDR2 YSYEKL. The CDR3 contains 16 residues. The CDR3 bases are TGCGCCAGCAGCCAAGAGGGAGCGGGGGCGGCCGGGGAGCTGTTTTTT. Protein: CASSQEGAGAAGELFF.

The chain joins TRBV3-1 (or the pseudogene TRBV3-2) to TRBJ2-7; D possibly corresponds to TRBD2 (6 bases). CDR1 is LGHDT and CDR2 is YNNKEL in the germline V gene (reference sequence). Trimming left V 2 bases short and J 2 bases short, with 10 bases between. The length of the CDR3 is 14 residues. CDR3: CASSQSSAPYEQYF. The CDR3 bases are TGTGCCAGCAGCCAATCTAGCGCGCCCTACGAGCAGTACTTC.

The chain uses TRBV7-2 and TRBJ1-2; unclear D gene. Trimming removed 3 bases at V and 0 bases at J, with 5 bases between. The CDR3 is 13 residues long. Per the germline V gene, CDR1 is SGHTA and CDR2 is FQGNSA. The CDR3 loop is CASSLAANYGYTF. The CDR3 region has the DNA TGTGCCAGCAGCTTGGCAGCTAACTATGGCTACACCTTC.

The chain employs TRBV6-5 and TRBJ1-5, with a weak D call TRBD1 (5 bases). V shed 5 bases and J shed 5 bases, with 13 bases lying between them. Germline V gives CDR1 MNHEY, CDR2 SVGAGI. CDR3 length: 14 residues. The CDR3 region is CASSTSRGDQPQHF. CDR3 bases: TGTGCCAGCAGTACCTCCCGGGGCGATCAGCCCCAGCATTTT.

The chain is built from TRBV9 and TRBJ2-5; TRBD1 might be the D (5 bases). The V end lost 4 bases, the J end lost 5 bases, and 9 bases lay between the germline ends. The CDR3 runs 12 residues. The V gene's germline CDR1 is SGDLS and CDR2 YYNGEE. Here the CDR3 reads CASSPAGETQYF. The CDR3 bases are TGTGCCAGCAGCCCTGCAGGGGAGACCCAGTACTTC.

This chain joins TRBV13 and TRBJ1-2; TRBD1 matches 7 bases. This CDR3 spans 14 amino acids. With 0 bases clipped from V and 4 bases from J, the junction kept 2 bases outside the gene matches. CDR1 PRHDT and CDR2 FYEKMQ come from the germline V gene (reference sequence). As DNA, the CDR3 is TGTGCCAGCAGCTTAGGAGGGACAGTCTATGGCTACACCTTC. Residues: CASSLGGTVYGYTF.

The V gene is TRBV7-3, the J gene TRBJ2-5, with a possible D match to TRBD2 (6 bases). CDR1 is SGHTA, CDR2 FQGTGA, per germline. The V end was cut by 4 bases, the J end by 5 bases, with 14 bases between. This CDR3 is built from 14 residues. CDR3: CASSSAASAETQYF. In DNA form, the CDR3 reads TGTGCCAGCAGCTCGGCGGCTAGCGCGGAGACCCAGTACTTC.

V gene TRBV2 combines with J gene TRBJ2-7; 9 nucleotides match TRBD1. The CDR3 contains 14 residues. The germline CDR1 and CDR2 sequences are SNHLY and FYNNEI. V shed 4 bases, J shed 2 bases, and the junction held 3 bases outside the gene matches. DNA of the CDR3: TGTGCCAGCAGTGGACAGGGGGGTCCCTACGAGCAGTACTTC. Protein product: CASSGQGGPYEQYF.